A selection of T cell receptor beta chains follows, all from one sample in a study of cytomegalovirus exposure and HLA in healthy donors. Sequenced by immunoSEQ multiplex PCR; TCRdb stores in-frame clones only, minus some. The table has approximately 130,000 clones, 84% seen once. The sample taken for sequencing was PBMCs. These TCRs come from a man between 50 and 59 years old in good health and CMV-seronegative. The CDR3 runs from the conserved cysteine through the conserved F or W. Fields, in order: CDR3 length, J gene, V gene, D gene, clone size, CDR3 protein, CDR3 DNA. A D gene is named only where the DNA matches it firmly. Expanded clones are given a class, and other clones once, few, many or no size at all.

13	TRBJ2-7	TRBV7-9	-	once	CASTEGGAYEQYF	TGTGCCAGCACTGAGGGGGGGGCCTACGAGCAGTACTTC
16	TRBJ2-3	TRBV11-2	TRBD2	-	CASSRTLAGGSNTQYF	TGTGCCAGCAGTCGAACACTAGCGGGGGGATCAAATACGCAGTATTTT
15	TRBJ2-3	TRBV6-4	-	-	CASSESGVLVDTQYF	TGTGCCAGCAGTGAGTCGGGGGTATTGGTAGATACGCAGTATTTT
14	TRBJ2-1	TRBV7-2	-	-	CASLGLDRYNEQFF	TGTGCCAGCCTCGGACTGGACAGATACAATGAGCAGTTCTTC
16	TRBJ2-1	TRBV13	-	-	CASSWGDRGIYNEQFF	TGTGCCAGCAGCTGGGGGGACAGAGGAATCTACAATGAGCAGTTCTTC
15	TRBJ1-4	TRBV7-8	-	-	CASSLYEGDNEKLFF	TGTGCCAGCAGCTTATACGAAGGGGATAATGAAAAACTGTTTTTT
15	TRBJ1-2	TRBV30	TRBD1	-	CAWTRDRMINYGYTF	TGTGCCTGGACAAGGGACAGGATGATTAACTATGGCTACACCTTC
12	TRBJ2-5	TRBV29-1	TRBD2	-	CSVDTSGTRQYF	TGCAGCGTTGACACCTCCGGGACTAGACAGTACTTC
15	TRBJ1-5	TRBV6-5	-	few	CASSRRGYSNQPQHF	TGTGCCAGCAGTCGCCGGGGGTATAGCAATCAGCCCCAGCATTTT
15	TRBJ2-5	TRBV6-1	-	-	CASSAALSNQETQYF	TGTGCCAGCAGTGCTGCACTTTCTAATCAAGAGACCCAGTACTTC
13	TRBJ1-2	TRBV7-3	TRBD1	-	CASSLATGDGYTF	TGTGCCAGCAGCTTAGCGACAGGGGATGGCTACACCTTC
12	TRBJ2-5	TRBV10-1	-	-	CASSAATGTQYF	TGCGCCAGCAGTGCTGCTACGGGGACCCAGTACTTC
13	TRBJ1-2	TRBV2	-	-	CASRPRTEGGYTF	TGTGCCAGCAGACCTCGGACAGAGGGTGGCTACACCTTC
13	TRBJ2-5	TRBV5-1	-	-	CASSLQVEETQYF	TGCGCCAGCAGCTTGCAAGTAGAAGAGACCCAGTACTTC
14	TRBJ2-5	TRBV5-1	TRBD2	-	CASSPTGGRETQYF	TGCGCCAGCAGCCCCACGGGGGGTCGTGAGACCCAGTACTTC
16	TRBJ1-5	TRBV19	-	few	CASSNFLRQVLQPQHF	TGTGCCAGTAGTAATTTCCTTCGACAGGTACTTCAGCCCCAGCATTTT
17	TRBJ2-1	TRBV19	-	-	CASSIVGLAGMYNEQFF	TGTGCCAGTAGTATAGTGGGGCTGGCGGGGATGTACAATGAGCAGTTCTTC
16	TRBJ2-7	TRBV7-9	TRBD1	-	CASSQTYGTEIYEQYF	TGTGCCAGCAGTCAGACCTACGGGACAGAAATCTACGAGCAGTACTTC
16	TRBJ1-6	TRBV7-2	TRBD1	few	CASSPQGVAYNSPLHF	TGTGCCAGCAGCCCCCAGGGGGTCGCCTATAATTCACCCCTCCACTTT
15	TRBJ1-2	TRBV5-6	-	-	CASSLGGKSLYGYTF	TGTGCCAGCAGCTTGGGTGGCAAGTCTCTCTATGGCTACACCTTC
16	TRBJ2-1	TRBV4-2	TRBD2	-	CASSQETSGGANEQFF	TGTGCCAGCAGCCAAGAGACTAGCGGGGGGGCGAATGAGCAGTTCTTC
13	TRBJ2-3	TRBV5-8	-	-	CASSRQITDTQYF	TGTGCCAGCAGTCGACAGATCACAGATACGCAGTATTTT
15	TRBJ1-5	TRBV6-1	TRBD1	-	CASSDKRDRDQPQHF	TGTGCCAGCAGTGATAAGAGGGACAGAGATCAGCCCCAGCATTTT
19	TRBJ1-1	TRBV30	TRBD1	-	CAWSRDRGSSVVVNTEAFF	TGTGCCTGGAGTCGGGACAGGGGCAGCTCAGTGGTCGTGAACACTGAAGCTTTCTTT
14	TRBJ2-5	TRBV6-4	TRBD2	-	CATRLAGGQETQYF	TGTGCCACCCGACTAGCGGGGGGCCAAGAGACCCAGTACTTC
14	TRBJ1-1	TRBV7-9	-	few	CASSPKGGIIEAFF	TGTGCCAGCAGCCCCAAAGGAGGGATCATTGAAGCTTTCTTT
17	TRBJ2-5	TRBV5-1	TRBD2	-	CASRPTSGGHLPETQYF	TGCGCCAGCAGGCCGACTAGCGGGGGCCACCTACCAGAGACCCAGTACTTC
12	TRBJ2-3	TRBV9	-	-	CASSVVKDTQYF	TGTGCCAGCAGCGTAGTAAAAGATACGCAGTATTTT
16	TRBJ1-2	TRBV29-1	TRBD1	-	CSVTGTGGFGVLLDTF	TGCAGCGTAACCGGGACAGGGGGTTTTGGCGTCCTATTGGACACCTTC
15	TRBJ1-1	TRBV4-3	-	-	CASSQTGLSNTEAFF	TGCGCCAGCAGCCAAACAGGGCTCTCGAACACTGAAGCTTTCTTT
14	TRBJ2-7	TRBV6-6	-	-	CASSRDGQYYEQYF	TGTGCCAGCAGCCGAGACGGACAATACTACGAGCAGTACTTC
19	TRBJ2-2	TRBV19	TRBD2	-	CASSKEGRPSGGLSGELFF	TGTGCCAGTAGTAAAGAAGGACGCCCTAGCGGGGGGCTTTCCGGGGAGCTGTTTTTT
16	TRBJ2-5	TRBV2	-	-	CASTDSGRQGRQTQYF	TGTGCCAGCACCGACTCCGGGAGGCAGGGGCGCCAGACCCAGTACTTC
14	TRBJ1-1	TRBV11-2	-	once	CASSLIPGNTEAFF	TGTGCCAGCAGCTTAATTCCGGGGAACACTGAAGCTTTCTTT
13	TRBJ2-5	TRBV27	-	once	CASSLGPRETQYF	TGTGCCAGCAGTTTGGGGCCTAGGGAGACCCAGTACTTC
13	TRBJ1-1	TRBV9	-	-	CASSPIAHTEAFF	TGTGCCAGCAGCCCGATAGCTCACACTGAAGCTTTCTTT